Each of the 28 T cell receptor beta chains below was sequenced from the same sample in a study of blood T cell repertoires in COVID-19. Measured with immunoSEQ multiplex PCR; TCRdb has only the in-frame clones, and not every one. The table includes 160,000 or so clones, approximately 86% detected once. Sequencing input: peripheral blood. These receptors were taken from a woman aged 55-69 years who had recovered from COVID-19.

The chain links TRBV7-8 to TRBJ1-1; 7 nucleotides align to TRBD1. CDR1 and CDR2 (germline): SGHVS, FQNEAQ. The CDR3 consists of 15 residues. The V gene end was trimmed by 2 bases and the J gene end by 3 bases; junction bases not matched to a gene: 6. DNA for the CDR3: TGTGCCAGCAGCTTAATAGGGGGCTCGTACACTGAAGCTTTCTTT. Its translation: CASSLIGGSYTEAFF.

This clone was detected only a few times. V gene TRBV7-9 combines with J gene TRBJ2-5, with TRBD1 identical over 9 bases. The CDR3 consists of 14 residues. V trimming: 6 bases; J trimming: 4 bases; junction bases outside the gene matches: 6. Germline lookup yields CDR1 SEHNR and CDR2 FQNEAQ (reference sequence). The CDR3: CASSPGTGLETQYF. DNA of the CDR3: TGTGCCAGCAGTCCCGGGACAGGGTTAGAGACCCAGTACTTC. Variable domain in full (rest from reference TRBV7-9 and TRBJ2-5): DTGVSQNPRHKITKRGQNVTFRCDPISEHNRLYWYRQTLGQGPEFLTYFQNEAQLEKSRLLSDRFSAERPKGSFSTLEIQRTEQGDSAMYLCASSPGTGLETQYFGPGTRLLVL.

The CDR3: CASSFGGVSGNTIYF. CDR3 DNA sequence: TGCGCCAGCAGCTTCGGAGGAGTCTCTGGAAACACCATATATTTT. The J gene is TRBJ1-3, the V gene TRBV5-1; D is unresolved. Between the trimmed V and J ends, which lost 2 bases and 0 bases, there was a span of 9 bases. Germline CDR1 SGHRS, CDR2 YFSETQ. CDR3 size: 15 residues.

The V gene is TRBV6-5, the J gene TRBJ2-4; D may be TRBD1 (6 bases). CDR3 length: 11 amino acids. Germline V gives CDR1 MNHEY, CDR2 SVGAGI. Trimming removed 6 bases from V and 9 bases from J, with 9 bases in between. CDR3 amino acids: CASSRGGIQYF. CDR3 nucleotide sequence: TGTGCCAGCAGCCGAGGGGGCATTCAGTACTTC.

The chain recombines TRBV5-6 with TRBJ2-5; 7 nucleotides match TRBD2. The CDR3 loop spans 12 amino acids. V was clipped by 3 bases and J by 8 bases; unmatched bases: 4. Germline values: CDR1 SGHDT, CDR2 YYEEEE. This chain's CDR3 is CASSYTGGTQYF. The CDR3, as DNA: TGTGCCAGCAGCTACACGGGGGGAACCCAGTACTTC.

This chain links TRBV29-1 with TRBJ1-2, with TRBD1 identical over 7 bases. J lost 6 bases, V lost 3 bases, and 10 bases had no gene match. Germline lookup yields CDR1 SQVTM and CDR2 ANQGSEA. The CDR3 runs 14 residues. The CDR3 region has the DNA TGCAGCGTTGACGGAGGGGGCGGCAGGAATGGCTACACCTTC. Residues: CSVDGGGGRNGYTF.

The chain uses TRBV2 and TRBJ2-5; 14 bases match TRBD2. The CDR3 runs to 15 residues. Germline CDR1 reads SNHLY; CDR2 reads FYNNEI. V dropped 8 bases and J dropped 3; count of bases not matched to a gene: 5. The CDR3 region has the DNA TGTGCCAGCTCGTGGGGACTAGCGGGGGAAGAGACCCAGTACTTC. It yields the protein CASSWGLAGEETQYF.

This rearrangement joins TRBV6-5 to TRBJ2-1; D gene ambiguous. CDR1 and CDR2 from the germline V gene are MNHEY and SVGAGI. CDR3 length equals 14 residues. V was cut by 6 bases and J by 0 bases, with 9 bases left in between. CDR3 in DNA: TGTGCCAGCAGGCCAAGGAGCTCCTACAATGAGCAGTTCTTC. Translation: CASRPRSSYNEQFF.

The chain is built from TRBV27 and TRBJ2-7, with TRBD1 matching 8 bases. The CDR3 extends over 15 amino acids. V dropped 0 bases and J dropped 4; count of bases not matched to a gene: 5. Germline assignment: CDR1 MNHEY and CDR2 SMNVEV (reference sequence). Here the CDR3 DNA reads TGTGCCAGCAGTTTATCGCCTGGACAGGGATACGAGCAGTACTTC. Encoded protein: CASSLSPGQGYEQYF.

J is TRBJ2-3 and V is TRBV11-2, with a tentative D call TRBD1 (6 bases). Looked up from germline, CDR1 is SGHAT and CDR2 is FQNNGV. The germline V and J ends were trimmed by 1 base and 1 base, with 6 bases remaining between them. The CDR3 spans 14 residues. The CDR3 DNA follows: TGTGCCAGCAGCTTAGGGACAGGCACAGATACGCAGTATTTT. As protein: CASSLGTGTDTQYF.

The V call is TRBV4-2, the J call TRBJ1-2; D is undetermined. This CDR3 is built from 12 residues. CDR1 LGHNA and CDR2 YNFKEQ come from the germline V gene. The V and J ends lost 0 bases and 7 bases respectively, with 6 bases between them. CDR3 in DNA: TGTGCCAGCAGCCAAGAGTCCGGTGGCTACACCTTC. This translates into CASSQESGGYTF.

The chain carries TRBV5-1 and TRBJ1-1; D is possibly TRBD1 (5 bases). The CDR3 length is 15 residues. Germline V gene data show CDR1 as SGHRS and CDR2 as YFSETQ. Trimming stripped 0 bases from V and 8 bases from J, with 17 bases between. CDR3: CASSLVLGGDIEAFF. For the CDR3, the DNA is TGCGCCAGCAGCTTGGTACTTGGGGGGGATATCGAAGCTTTCTTT. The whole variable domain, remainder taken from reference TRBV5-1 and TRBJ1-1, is KAGVTQTPRYLIKTRGQQVTLSCSPISGHRSVSWYQQTPGQGLQFLFEYFSETQRNKGNFPGRFSGRQFSNSRSEMNVSTLELGDSALYLCASSLVLGGDIEAFFGQGTRLTVV.

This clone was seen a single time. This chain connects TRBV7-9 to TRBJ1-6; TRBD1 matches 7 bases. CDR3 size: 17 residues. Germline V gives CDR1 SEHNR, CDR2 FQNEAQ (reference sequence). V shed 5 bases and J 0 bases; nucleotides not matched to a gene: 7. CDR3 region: CASSSTGASSYNSPLHF. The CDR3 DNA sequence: TGTGCCAGCAGCAGCACAGGGGCCAGCTCCTATAATTCACCCCTCCACTTT.

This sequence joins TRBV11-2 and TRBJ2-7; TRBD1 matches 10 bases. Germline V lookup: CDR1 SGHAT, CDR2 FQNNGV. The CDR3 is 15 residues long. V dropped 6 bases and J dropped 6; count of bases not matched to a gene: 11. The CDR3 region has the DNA TGTGCCAGCAGTTCCCCCCGGGACAGGGGACGCGAGCAGTACTTC. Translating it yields CASSSPRDRGREQYF.

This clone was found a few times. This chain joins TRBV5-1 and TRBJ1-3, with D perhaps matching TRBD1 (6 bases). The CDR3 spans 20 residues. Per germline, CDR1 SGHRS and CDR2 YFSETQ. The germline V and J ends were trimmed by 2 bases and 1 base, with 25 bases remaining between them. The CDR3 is CASSFGASSSGAGSGNTIYF. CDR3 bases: TGCGCCAGCAGCTTCGGAGCAAGTTCATCAGGGGCTGGGTCTGGAAACACCATATATTTT.

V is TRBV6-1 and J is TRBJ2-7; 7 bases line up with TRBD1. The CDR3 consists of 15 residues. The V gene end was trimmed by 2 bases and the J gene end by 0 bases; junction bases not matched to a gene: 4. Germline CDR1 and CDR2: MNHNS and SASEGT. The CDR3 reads CASSERGQISYEQYF. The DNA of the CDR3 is TGTGCCAGCAGTGAAAGGGGACAGATCTCCTACGAGCAGTACTTC.

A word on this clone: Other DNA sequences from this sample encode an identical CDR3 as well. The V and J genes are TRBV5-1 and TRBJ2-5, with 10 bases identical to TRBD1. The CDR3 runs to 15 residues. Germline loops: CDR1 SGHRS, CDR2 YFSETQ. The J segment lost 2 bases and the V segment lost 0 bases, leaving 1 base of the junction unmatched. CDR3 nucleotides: TGCGCCAGCAGCTTGGGGGACAGGGGTCAAGAGACCCAGTACTTC. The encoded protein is CASSLGDRGQETQYF. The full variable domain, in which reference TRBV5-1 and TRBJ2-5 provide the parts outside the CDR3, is KAGVTQTPRYLIKTRGQQVTLSCSPISGHRSVSWYQQTPGQGLQFLFEYFSETQRNKGNFPGRFSGRQFSNSRSEMNVSTLELGDSALYLCASSLGDRGQETQYFGPGTRLLVL.

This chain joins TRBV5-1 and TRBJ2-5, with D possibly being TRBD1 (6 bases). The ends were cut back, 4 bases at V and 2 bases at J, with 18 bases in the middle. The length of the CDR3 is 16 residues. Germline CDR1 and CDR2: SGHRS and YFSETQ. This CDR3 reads CASSLRTGGPQETQYF. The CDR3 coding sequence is TGCGCCAGCAGCCTCAGAACTGGGGGCCCGCAAGAGACCCAGTACTTC.

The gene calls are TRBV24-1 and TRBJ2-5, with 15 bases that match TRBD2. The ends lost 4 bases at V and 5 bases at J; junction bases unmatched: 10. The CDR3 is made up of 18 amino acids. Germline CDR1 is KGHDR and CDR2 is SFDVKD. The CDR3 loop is CATSDPKRGLAGGETQYF. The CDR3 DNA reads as TGTGCCACCAGTGACCCTAAAAGGGGACTAGCGGGGGGCGAGACCCAGTACTTC.

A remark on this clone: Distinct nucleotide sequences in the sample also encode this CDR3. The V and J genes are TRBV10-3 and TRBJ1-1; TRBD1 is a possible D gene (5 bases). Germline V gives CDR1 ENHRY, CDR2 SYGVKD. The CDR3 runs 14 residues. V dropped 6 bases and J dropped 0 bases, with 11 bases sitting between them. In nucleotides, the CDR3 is TGTGCCATCAGCGACGGGGGGTTGAACACTGAAGCTTTCTTT. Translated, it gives CAISDGGLNTEAFF.

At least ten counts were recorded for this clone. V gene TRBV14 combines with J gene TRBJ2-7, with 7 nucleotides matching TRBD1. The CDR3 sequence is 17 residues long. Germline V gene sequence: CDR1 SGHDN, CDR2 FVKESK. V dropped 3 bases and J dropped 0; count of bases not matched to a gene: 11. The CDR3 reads CASSQTYTGANSYEQYF. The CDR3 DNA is TGTGCCAGCAGCCAGACATATACAGGGGCCAACTCCTACGAGCAGTACTTC. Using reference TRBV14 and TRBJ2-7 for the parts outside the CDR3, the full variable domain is EAGVTQFPSHSVIEKGQTVTLRCDPISGHDNLYWYRRVMGKEIKFLLHFVKESKQDESGMPNNRFLAERTGGTYSTLKVQPAELEDSGVYFCASSQTYTGANSYEQYFGPGTRLTVT.

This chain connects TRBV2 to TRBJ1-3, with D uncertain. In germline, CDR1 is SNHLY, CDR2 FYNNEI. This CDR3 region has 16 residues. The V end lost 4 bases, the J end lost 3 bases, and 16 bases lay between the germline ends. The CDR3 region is CASSGRSVLGGNTIYF. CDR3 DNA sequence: TGTGCCAGCAGTGGACGTTCCGTACTAGGTGGAAACACCATATATTTT.

The CDR3 coding sequence is TGTGCCAGCAGCCTCGCCCCAGGGCGGACCGGGGAGCTGTTTTTT. Protein product: CASSLAPGRTGELFF. This rearrangement joins TRBV3-1 (or the pseudogene TRBV3-2) to TRBJ2-2, with D perhaps TRBD1 (5 bases). CDR3 length equals 15 residues. The V and J ends lost 4 bases and 5 bases respectively, with 14 bases between them. Germline V CDR1 and CDR2: LGHDT, YNNKEL (reference sequence).

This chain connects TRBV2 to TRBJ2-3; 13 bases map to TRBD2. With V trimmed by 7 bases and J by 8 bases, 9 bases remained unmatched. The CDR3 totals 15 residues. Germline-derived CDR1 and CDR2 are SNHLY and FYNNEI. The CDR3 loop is CASTYRTSGGSTQYF. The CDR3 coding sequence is TGTGCCAGCACTTACCGGACTAGCGGGGGCTCTACGCAGTATTTT.

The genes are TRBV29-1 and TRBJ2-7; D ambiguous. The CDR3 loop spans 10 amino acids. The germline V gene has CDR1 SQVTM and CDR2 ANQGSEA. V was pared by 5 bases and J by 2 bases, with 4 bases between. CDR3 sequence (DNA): TGCAGCGTTCTAGCCTACGAGCAGTACTTC. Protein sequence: CSVLAYEQYF.

CDR3 in DNA: TGTGCCAGCAGCCAGGGACAGCCTAATGAAAAACTGTTTTTT. Protein: CASSQGQPNEKLFF. This chain uses TRBV2 with TRBJ1-4; 7 nucleotides align to TRBD1. Losses at the gene ends were 6 bases for V and 3 bases for J; bases not matched to a gene: 4. Germline V gene lookup returns CDR1 SNHLY and CDR2 FYNNEI. The CDR3 loop spans 14 amino acids.

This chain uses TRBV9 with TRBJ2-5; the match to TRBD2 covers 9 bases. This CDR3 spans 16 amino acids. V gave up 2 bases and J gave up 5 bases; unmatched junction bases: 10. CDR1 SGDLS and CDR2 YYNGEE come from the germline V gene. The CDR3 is CASSVSAGGPGETQYF. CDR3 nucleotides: TGTGCCAGCAGCGTCTCTGCGGGGGGGCCCGGTGAGACCCAGTACTTC.

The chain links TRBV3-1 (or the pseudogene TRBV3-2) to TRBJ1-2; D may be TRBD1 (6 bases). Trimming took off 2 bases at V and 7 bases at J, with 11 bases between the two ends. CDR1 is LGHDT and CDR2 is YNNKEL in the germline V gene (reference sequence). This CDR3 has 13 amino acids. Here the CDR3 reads CASSQQGRVGYTF. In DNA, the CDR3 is TGTGCCAGCAGCCAACAGGGGCGAGTTGGCTACACCTTC.